This TCR beta chain was profiled in a study of blood T cell repertoires in COVID-19. Study-wide context: The analysed material was cDNA or gDNA that came from T cells, B-cell-depleted T cells, or PBMCs.

The V and J ends lost 6 bases and 4 bases respectively, with 18 bases between them. The length of the CDR3 is 15 residues. Per germline, CDR1 LGHDT and CDR2 YNNKEL (reference sequence). Method: immunoSEQ multiplex PCR; TCRdb's copy keeps in-frame clones and lacks some. The sample lists about 160,000 clones; 80% to 90% were seen once. This receptor was identified in a human donor in a cohort sampled during active COVID-19. The material sequenced was peripheral blood. The rearrangement uses TRBV3-1 (or the pseudogene TRBV3-2) and TRBJ1-2, with no clear D. CDR3 region: CASRSNPGGRYGYTF. CDR3 coding DNA: TGTGCCAGCAGGTCCAACCCAGGAGGCCGCTATGGCTACACCTTC.